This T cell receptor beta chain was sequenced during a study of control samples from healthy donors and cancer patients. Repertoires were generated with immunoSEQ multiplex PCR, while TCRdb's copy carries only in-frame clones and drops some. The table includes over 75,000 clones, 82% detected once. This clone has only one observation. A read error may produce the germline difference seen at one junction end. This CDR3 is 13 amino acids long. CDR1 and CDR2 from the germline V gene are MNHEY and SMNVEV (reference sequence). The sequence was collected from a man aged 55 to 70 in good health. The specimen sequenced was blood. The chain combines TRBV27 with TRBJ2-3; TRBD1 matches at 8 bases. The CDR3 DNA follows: TGTGCCAGCACTCAATTACCGGACAGGGTCGTGCATTTT. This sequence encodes CASTQLPDRVVHF.